One T cell receptor beta chain is described in this entry. This sample was taken from a study of blood T cell repertoires in COVID-19. The wider study: Spain, Italy and the United States supplied samples that represented acute and convalescent COVID-19. PBMCs, B-cell-depleted T cells, or T cells provided the cDNA or gDNA that made up the material.

CDR3 length equals 14 residues. J was trimmed by 2 bases and V by 4 bases; bases with no gene match: 4. Germline loops: CDR1 SGHDT, CDR2 YYEEEE. Sequencing was performed with immunoSEQ multiplex PCR; in TCRdb, only in-frame clones are kept and a portion is missing. The repertoire holds about 370,000 clones, with around 90% as singletons. The sequencing input was peripheral blood. This TCR was recovered from a woman in her 30s with COVID-19, enrolled during active disease. V usage is TRBV5-6 and J usage is TRBJ2-3; TRBD1 matches at 7 bases. The CDR3 is CASSQDRPTDTQYF. CDR3 in DNA: TGTGCCAGCAGCCAGGACAGGCCCACAGATACGCAGTATTTT.